A selection of T cell receptor beta chains follows, all from one sample in a study of cytomegalovirus exposure and HLA in healthy donors. Assay used: immunoSEQ multiplex PCR; TCRdb lists only in-frame clones, some missing. The sample contains roughly 160,000 clones, almost 80% of which appear only once. The sequencing sample was made of PBMCs. Receptors originate from a man aged 30-40 years in good health and CMV-seronegative. The CDR3 runs from the conserved cysteine through the conserved F or W. The D gene is left open where the match is weak. The size field is filled for only some rows; it gives once, few, many or a size class.

TRBD2	-	TRBV7-9	TRBJ2-7	TGTGCCAGCAGCTTACCGCTTTCGCTAGCGGGAGGCCGTCTCGAGCAGTACTTC	CASSLPLSLAGGRLEQYF
-	few	TRBV5-6	TRBJ1-5	TGTGCCAGCAGCTTGTCCGGGGATAGCAATCAGCCCCAGCATTTT	CASSLSGDSNQPQHF
-	-	TRBV28	TRBJ2-3	TGTGCCAGCAGCTTAGGCAGGAACACAGATACGCAGTATTTT	CASSLGRNTDTQYF
-	-	TRBV28	TRBJ1-2	TGTGCCAGCAGTTTATCAGAAGTAAGCTATGGCTACACCTTC	CASSLSEVSYGYTF
-	-	TRBV21-1	TRBJ1-4	TGTGCCACCCACGTCTGGAGATTCCGATTGCGGGAAAAACTGTTTTTT	CATHVWRFRLREKLFF
TRBD1	-	TRBV30	TRBJ1-5	TGTGCCTGGAGTTTCGGGACAGGGAATCAGCCCCAGCATTTT	CAWSFGTGNQPQHF
-	-	TRBV19	TRBJ2-1	TGTGCCAGTATAAACTACAATGAGCAGTTCTTC	CASINYNEQFF
-	-	TRBV9	TRBJ2-2	TGTGCCAGCAGCGTTGGACAATCGAACACCGGGGAGCTGTTTTTT	CASSVGQSNTGELFF
TRBD2	-	TRBV29-1	TRBJ2-5	TGCAGCGTTGGGGCGGGGGGGCAGGAGACCCAGTACTTC	CSVGAGGQETQYF
-	-	TRBV28	TRBJ1-5	TGTGCCAGCAGTTTCCGGAGGGGCAATCAGCCCCAGCATTTT	CASSFRRGNQPQHF